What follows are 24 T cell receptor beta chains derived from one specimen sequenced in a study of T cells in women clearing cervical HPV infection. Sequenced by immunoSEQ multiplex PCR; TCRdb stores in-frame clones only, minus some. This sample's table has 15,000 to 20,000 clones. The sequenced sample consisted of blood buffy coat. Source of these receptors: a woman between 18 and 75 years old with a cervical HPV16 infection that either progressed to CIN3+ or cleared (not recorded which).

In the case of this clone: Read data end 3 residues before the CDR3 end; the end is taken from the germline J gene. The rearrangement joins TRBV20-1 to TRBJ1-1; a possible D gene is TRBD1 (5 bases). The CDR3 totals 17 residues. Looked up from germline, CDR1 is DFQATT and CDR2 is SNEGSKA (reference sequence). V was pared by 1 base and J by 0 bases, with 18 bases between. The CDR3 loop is CSARVSGRGTMNTEAFF. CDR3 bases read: TGCAGTGCTAGAGTTAGCGGAAGGGGCACAATGAACACTGAA.

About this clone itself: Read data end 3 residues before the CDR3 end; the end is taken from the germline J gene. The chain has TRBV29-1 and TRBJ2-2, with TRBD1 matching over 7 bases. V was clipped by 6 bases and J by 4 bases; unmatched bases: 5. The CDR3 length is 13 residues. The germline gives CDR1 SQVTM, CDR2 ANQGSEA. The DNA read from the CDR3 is TGCAGCGTCACGGACAGGTCCACCGGGGAG. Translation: CSVTDRSTGE. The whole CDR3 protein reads CSVTDRSTGELFF.

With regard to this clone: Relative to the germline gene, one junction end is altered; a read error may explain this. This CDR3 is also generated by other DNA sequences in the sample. Incomplete CDR3 DNA: TGCAGTGCTAGTCGGGGGGGAGGGGGCCTCTCTGGAAACACG. Amino acids: CSASRGGGGLSGNT. The entire CDR3 is CSASRGGGGLSGNTIYF. The chain joins TRBV20-1 to TRBJ1-3; 7 positions agree with TRBD1. The read terminates 3 residues before the CDR3 end, so the remaining end is supplied by the germline J gene. This CDR3 is 17 amino acids long. Looked up from germline, CDR1 is DFQATT and CDR2 is SNEGSKA (reference sequence).

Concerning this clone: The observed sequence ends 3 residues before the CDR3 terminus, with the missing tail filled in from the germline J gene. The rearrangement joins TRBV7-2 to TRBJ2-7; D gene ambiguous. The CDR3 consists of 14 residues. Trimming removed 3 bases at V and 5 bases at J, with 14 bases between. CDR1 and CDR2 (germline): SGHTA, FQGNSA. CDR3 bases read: TGTGCCAGCAGCTTGGGCTCTTTGGGTCACGAG. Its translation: CASSLGSLGHE. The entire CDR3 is CASSLGSLGHEQYF. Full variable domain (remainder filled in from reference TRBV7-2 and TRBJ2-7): GAGVSQSPSNKVTEKGKDVELRCDPISGHTALYWYRQSLGQGLEFLIYFQGNSAPDKSGLPSDRFSAERTGGSVSTLTIQRTQQEDSAVYLCASSLGSLGHEQYFGPGTRLTVT.

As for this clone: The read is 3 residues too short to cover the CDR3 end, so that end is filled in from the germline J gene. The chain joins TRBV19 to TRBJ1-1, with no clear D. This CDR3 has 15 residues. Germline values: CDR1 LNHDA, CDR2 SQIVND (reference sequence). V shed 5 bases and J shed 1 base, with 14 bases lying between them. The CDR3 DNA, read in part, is TGTGCCAGTAGTCTCTCCCTAGCCCAGAACACTGAA. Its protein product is CASSLSLAQNTE. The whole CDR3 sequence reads CASSLSLAQNTEAFF.

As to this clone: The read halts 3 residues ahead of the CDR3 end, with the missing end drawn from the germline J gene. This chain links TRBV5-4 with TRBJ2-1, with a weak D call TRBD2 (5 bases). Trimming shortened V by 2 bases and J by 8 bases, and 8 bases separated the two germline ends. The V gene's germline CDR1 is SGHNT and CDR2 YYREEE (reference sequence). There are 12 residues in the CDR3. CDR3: CASSFVAHEQFF. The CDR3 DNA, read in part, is TGTGCCAGCAGCTTTGTAGCGCATGAG.

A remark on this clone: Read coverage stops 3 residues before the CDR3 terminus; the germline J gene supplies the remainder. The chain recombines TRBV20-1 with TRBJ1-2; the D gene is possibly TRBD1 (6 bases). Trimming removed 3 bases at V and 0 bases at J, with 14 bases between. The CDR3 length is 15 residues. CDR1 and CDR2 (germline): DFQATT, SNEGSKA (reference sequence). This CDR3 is CSASPPQGSNYGYTF. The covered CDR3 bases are TGCAGTGCTAGTCCCCCACAGGGATCTAACTATGGC.

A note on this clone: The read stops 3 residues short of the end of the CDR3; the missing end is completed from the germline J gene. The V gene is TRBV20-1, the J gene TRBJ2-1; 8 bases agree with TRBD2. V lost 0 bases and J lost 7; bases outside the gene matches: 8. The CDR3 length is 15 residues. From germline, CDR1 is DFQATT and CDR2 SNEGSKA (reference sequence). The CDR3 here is CSARDIQRGTNEQFF. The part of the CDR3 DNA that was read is TGCAGTGCTAGAGATATCCAGCGGGGGACGAATGAG.

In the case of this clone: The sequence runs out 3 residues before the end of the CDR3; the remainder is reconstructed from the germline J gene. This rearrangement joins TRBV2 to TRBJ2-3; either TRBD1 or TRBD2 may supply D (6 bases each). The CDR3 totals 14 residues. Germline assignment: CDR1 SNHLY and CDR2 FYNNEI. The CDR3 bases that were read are TGTGCCACCAGGGGATCGGGACTCCAAGAGACG. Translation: CATRGSGLQET. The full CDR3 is CATRGSGLQETQYF.

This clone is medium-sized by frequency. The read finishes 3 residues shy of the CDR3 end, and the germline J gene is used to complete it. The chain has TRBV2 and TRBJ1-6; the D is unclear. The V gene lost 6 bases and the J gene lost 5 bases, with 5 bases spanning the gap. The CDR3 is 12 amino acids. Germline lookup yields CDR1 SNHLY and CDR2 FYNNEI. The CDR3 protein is CASSLHNSPLHF. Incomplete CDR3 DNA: TGTGCCAGCAGCCTTCATAATTCACCC.

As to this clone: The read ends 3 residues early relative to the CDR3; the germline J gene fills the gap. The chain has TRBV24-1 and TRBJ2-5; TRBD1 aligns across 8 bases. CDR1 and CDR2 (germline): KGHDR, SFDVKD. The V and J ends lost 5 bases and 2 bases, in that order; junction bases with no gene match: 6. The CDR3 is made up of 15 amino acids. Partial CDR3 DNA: TGTGCCACCAGTGGTAAAGACAGGGGACAAGAGACC. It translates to CATSGKDRGQET. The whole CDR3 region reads CATSGKDRGQETQYF.

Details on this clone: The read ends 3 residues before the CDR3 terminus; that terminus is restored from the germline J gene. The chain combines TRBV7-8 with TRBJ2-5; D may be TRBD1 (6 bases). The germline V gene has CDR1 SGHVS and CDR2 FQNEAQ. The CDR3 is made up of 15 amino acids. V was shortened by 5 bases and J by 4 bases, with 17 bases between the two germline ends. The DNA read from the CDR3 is TGTGCCAGCAGCCCGCTTACAGGGTTTTTAGAGACC. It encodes CASSPLTGFLET. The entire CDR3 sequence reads CASSPLTGFLETQYF.

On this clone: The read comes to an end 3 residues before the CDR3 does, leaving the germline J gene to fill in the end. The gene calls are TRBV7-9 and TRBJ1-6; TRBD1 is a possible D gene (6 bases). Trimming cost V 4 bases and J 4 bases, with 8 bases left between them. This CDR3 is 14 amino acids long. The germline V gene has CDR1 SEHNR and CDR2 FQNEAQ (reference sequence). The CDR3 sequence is CASSSTGYNSPLHF. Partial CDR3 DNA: TGTGCCAGCAGCTCGACAGGATATAATTCACCC.

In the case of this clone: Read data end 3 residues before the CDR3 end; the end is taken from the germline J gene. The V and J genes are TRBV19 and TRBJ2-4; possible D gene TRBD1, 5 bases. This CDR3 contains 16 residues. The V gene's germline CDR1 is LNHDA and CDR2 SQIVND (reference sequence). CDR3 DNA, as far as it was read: TGTGCCAGTAGTATCCCCTCACCTGGGGCTAACTATGGT. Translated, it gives CASSIPSPGANYG. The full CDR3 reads CASSIPSPGANYGQYF.

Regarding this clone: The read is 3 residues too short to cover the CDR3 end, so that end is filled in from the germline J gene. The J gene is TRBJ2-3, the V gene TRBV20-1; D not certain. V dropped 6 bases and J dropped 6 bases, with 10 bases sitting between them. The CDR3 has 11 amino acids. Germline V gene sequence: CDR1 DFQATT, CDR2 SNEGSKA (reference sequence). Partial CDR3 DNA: TGCAGTGCATCATTAGGGGATACG. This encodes CSASLGDT. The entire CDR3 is CSASLGDTQYF.

The CDR3: CASSYGTGPYNDYTF. The sequenced CDR3 bases are TGTGCCAGCAGCTATGGGACAGGGCCATACAATGAC. The rearrangement joins TRBV5-6 to TRBJ1-2, with 9 bases identical to TRBD1. The read halts 3 residues ahead of the CDR3 end, with the missing end drawn from the germline J gene. This CDR3 is 15 amino acids long. The germline CDR1 and CDR2 sequences are SGHDT and YYEEEE. Variable domain in full (rest from reference TRBV5-6 and TRBJ1-2): DAGVTQSPTHLIKTRGQQVTLRCSPKSGHDTVSWYQQALGQGPQFIFQYYEEEERQRGNFPDRFSGHQFPNYSSELNVNALLLGDSALYLCASSYGTGPYNDYTFGSGTRLTVV.

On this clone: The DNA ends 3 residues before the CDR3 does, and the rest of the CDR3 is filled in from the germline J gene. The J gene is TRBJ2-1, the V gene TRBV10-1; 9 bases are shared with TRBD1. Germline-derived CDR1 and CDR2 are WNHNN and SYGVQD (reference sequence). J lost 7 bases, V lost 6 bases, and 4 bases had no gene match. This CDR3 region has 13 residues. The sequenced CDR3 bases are TGCGCCAGCAGCGGACAGGGGAAAAATGAG. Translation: CASSGQGKNE. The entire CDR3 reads CASSGQGKNEQFF.

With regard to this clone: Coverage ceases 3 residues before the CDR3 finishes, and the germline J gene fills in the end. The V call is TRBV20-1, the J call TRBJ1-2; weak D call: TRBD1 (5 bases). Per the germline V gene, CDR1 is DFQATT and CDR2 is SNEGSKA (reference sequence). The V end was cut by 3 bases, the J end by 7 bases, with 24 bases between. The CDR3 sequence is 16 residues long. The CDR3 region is CSASPSLGGKEGGYTF. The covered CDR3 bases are TGCAGTGCTAGCCCTTCACTTGGGGGGAAGGAGGGTGGC.

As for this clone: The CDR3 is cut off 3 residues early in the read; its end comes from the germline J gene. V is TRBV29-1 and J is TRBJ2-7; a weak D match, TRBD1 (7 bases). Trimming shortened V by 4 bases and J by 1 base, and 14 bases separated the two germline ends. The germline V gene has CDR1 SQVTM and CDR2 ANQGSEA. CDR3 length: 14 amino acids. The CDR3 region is CSVGKTGTSYEQYF. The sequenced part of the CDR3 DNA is TGCAGCGTTGGGAAGACAGGGACTTCCTACGAG.

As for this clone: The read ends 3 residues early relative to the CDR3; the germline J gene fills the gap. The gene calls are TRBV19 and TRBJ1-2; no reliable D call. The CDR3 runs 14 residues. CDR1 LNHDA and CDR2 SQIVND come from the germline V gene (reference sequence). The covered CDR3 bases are TGTGCCAGTAGTACCTTCAGCGGCTCCTACGAC. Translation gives CASSTFSGSYD. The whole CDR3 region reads CASSTFSGSYDYTF.

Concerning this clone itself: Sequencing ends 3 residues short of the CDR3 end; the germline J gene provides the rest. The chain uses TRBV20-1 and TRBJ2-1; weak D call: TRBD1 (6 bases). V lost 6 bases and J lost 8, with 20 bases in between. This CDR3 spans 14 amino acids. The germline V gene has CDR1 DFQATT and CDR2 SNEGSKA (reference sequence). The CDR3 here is CSARKAGRGDEQFF. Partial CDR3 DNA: TGCAGTGCAAGAAAGGCCGGCAGGGGAGATGAG.

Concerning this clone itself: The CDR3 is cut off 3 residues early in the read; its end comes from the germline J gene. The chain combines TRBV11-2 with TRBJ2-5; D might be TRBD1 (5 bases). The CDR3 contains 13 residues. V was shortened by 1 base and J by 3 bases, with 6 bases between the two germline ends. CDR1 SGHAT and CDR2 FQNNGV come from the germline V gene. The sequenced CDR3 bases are TGTGCCAGCAGCTTAGGACAGAAAGAGACC. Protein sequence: CASSLGQKET. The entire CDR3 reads CASSLGQKETQYF. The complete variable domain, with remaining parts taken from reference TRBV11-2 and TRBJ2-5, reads EAGVAQSPRYKIIEKRQSVAFWCNPISGHATLYWYQQILGQGPKLLIQFQNNGVVDDSQLPKDRFSAERLKGVDSTLKIQPAKLEDSAVYLCASSLGQKETQYFGPGTRLLVL.

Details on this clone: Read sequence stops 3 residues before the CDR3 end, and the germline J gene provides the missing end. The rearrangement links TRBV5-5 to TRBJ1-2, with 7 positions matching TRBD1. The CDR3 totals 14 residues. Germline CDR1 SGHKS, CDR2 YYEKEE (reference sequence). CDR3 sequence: CASSWETGTYDYTF. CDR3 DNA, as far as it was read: TGTGCCAGCAGCTGGGAGACAGGGACCTACGAC.

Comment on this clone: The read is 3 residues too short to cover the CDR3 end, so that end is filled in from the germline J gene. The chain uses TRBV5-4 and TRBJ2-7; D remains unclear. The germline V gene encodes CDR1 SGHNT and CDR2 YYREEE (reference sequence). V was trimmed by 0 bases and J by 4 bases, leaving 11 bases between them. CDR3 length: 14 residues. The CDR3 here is CASSLEGLAYEQYF. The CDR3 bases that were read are TGTGCCAGCAGCTTGGAAGGGTTGGCTTACGAG.